Following are 5 T cell receptor beta chains from one sample sequenced in a study of blood T cell repertoires in COVID-19. Using immunoSEQ multiplex PCR, the repertoire was profiled, and TCRdb retains in-frame clones only, with some absent. The table shows about 130,000 clones, with about 87% occurring only once. The sequenced sample consisted of peripheral blood. These receptors were collected from a human donor in a cohort sampled during active COVID-19.

V usage is TRBV12-3 or TRBV12-4 and J usage is TRBJ1-2, with D unclear. The ends were cut back, 3 bases at V and 4 bases at J, with 9 bases in the middle. This CDR3 is 13 amino acids long. This CDR3 reads CASSFNYPYGYTF. CDR3 sequence (DNA): TGTGCCAGCAGTTTTAATTATCCCTATGGCTACACCTTC.

The V call is TRBV4-1, the J call TRBJ1-4; D is undetermined. V was pared by 0 bases and J by 8 bases, with 10 bases between. Germline-derived CDR1 and CDR2 are MGHRA and YSYEKL. There are 14 residues in the CDR3. CDR3 amino acids: CASSQDGRNEKLFF. The CDR3 coding sequence is TGCGCCAGCAGCCAAGATGGGAGGAACGAAAAACTGTTTTTT.

The rearrangement joins TRBV5-4 to TRBJ2-3, with 14 nucleotides matching TRBD2. The V gene's germline CDR1 is SGHNT and CDR2 YYREEE (reference sequence). The CDR3 covers 18 residues. The J segment lost 1 base and the V segment lost 3 bases, leaving 7 bases of the junction unmatched. The CDR3, as DNA: TGTGCCAGCAGCTCACGGACTAGCGGGAGGATCGGCACAGATACGCAGTATTTT. It is translated as CASSSRTSGRIGTDTQYF.

This chain joins TRBV11-3 and TRBJ1-1, with 10 positions matching TRBD1. The germline V gene has CDR1 SGHNT and CDR2 YENEEA. Trimming removed 5 bases from V and 5 bases from J; junction bases left unmatched: 14. The CDR3 covers 17 residues. The CDR3 loop is CASSPTGTGDVDTEAFF. The CDR3 region has the DNA TGTGCCAGCAGCCCCACTGGGACAGGGGATGTCGATACTGAAGCTTTCTTT.

The J gene is TRBJ2-7, the V gene TRBV19, with a weak D call TRBD1 (5 bases). Trimming took off 1 base at V and 2 bases at J, with 9 bases between the two ends. This CDR3 contains 14 residues. Germline CDR1 is LNHDA and CDR2 is SQIVND (reference sequence). This CDR3 reads CASSIAKGPYEQYF. The CDR3 coding sequence is TGTGCCAGTAGTATAGCCAAGGGGCCCTACGAGCAGTACTTC.